The 4 T cell receptor beta chains given below trace back to one sample, sequenced in a study of metastatic and nonmetastatic thyroid tumors. TCRdb re-called clones via MiXCR from the PCR reads. The table includes 15,000 to 20,000 clones, 25% to 30% detected once. All patients were treatment-naive before thyroid surgery. Sequences were obtained from tumor tissue. Receptors were obtained from a female donor with papillary thyroid cancer or a benign thyroid nodule (not recorded which). Some clones in this sample may be carry-over from other donors' samples.

This chain connects TRBV5-1 to TRBJ2-1; 11 nucleotides align to TRBD2. The CDR3 covers 17 residues. Per germline, CDR1 SGHRS and CDR2 YFSETQ. Unmatched junction bases numbered 8, after V lost 3 bases and J lost 3 bases. CDR3 amino acids: CASSWTPGTSGYNEQFF. For the CDR3, the DNA is TGCGCCAGCAGCTGGACACCCGGGACTAGCGGCTACAATGAGCAGTTCTTC.

J is TRBJ2-7 and V is TRBV6-1; D tentatively reads TRBD1 or TRBD2 (5 bases each). This CDR3 has 14 residues. Germline CDR1 and CDR2: MNHNS and SASEGT. V shed 5 bases and J shed 0 bases, with 11 bases lying between them. The CDR3 loop is CASSWDRSSYEQYF. CDR3 bases: TGTGCCAGCAGTTGGGACCGAAGCTCCTACGAGCAGTACTTC.

This clone was seen a few times. The chain links TRBV29-1 to TRBJ1-1, with TRBD1 as a possible D gene (6 bases). The CDR3 is 12 residues long. Germline CDR1 and CDR2: SQVTM and ANQGSEA. V was trimmed by 7 bases and J by 1 base, leaving 10 bases between them. CDR3 sequence (DNA): TGCAGCGGCGGACAGCGGAACACTGAAGCTTTCTTT. This sequence encodes CSGGQRNTEAFF.

The chain recombines TRBV12-3 or TRBV12-4 with TRBJ2-3, with a weak D call TRBD2 (6 bases). The CDR3 is 16 amino acids. The ends were cut back, 4 bases at V and 2 bases at J, with 16 bases in the middle. The CDR3 nucleotides read TGTGCCAGCAGTTCGACTCTTAGCGGACACACAGATACGCAGTATTTT. Its translation is CASSSTLSGHTDTQYF.